Presented here are 6 T cell receptor beta chains from one specimen sequenced in a study of shared clonotypes between healthy human individuals. The protocol was immunoSEQ multiplex PCR, while the TCRdb copy is restricted to in-frame clones and leaves out a portion. The table has hundreds of thousands of clones, about 76% seen once. The sample taken for sequencing was PBMCs. These receptors originate from a woman in her thirties or forties in good health. Some clones in this sample may be carry-over from other donors' samples.

This clone was recorded a few times. This chain uses TRBV18 with TRBJ1-5; TRBD1 matches 7 bases. Losses at the gene ends were 3 bases for V and 0 bases for J; bases not matched to a gene: 14. This CDR3 has 19 amino acids. CDR1 and CDR2 from the germline V gene are KGHSH and LQKENI. The chain's CDR3 is CASSPTAWTGWHSNQPQHF. The CDR3 nucleotides read TGTGCCAGCTCACCCACCGCGTGGACAGGCTGGCATAGCAATCAGCCCCAGCATTTT.

In DNA, the CDR3 is TGTGCCATCAAGGGTGGCGAGCAAGAGACCCAGTACTTC. Translated, it gives CAIKGGEQETQYF. The chain carries TRBV10-3 and TRBJ2-5; no firm D call. CDR3 length: 13 residues. The germline V gene has CDR1 ENHRY and CDR2 SYGVKD. Trimming took 7 bases from V and 2 from J, leaving 11 bases between them.

The genes are TRBV6-5 and TRBJ1-3; TRBD1 matches at 12 bases. V lost 9 bases to trimming and J lost 3 bases; unmatched junction nucleotides: 6. The germline V gene has CDR1 MNHEY and CDR2 SVGAGI. CDR3 size: 15 residues. The CDR3: CASRGQGARGNTIYF. CDR3 in DNA: TGTGCCAGTCGGGGACAGGGGGCGCGTGGAAACACCATATATTTT.

This clone was seen a few times. The genes are TRBV5-1 and TRBJ2-1; 8 bases are shared with TRBD2. CDR3 length: 14 amino acids. Germline-derived CDR1 and CDR2 are SGHRS and YFSETQ. V was pared by 6 bases and J by 4 bases, with 6 bases of the junction left unmatched. The CDR3 reads CASTPGGGYNEQFF. The DNA for the CDR3 is TGCGCCAGCACCCCGGGAGGGGGTTACAATGAGCAGTTCTTC.

V usage is TRBV27 and J usage is TRBJ2-7; D is perhaps TRBD1 (5 bases). This CDR3 has 15 amino acids. Trimming removed 6 bases at V and 7 bases at J, with 22 bases between. Germline V gene sequence: CDR1 MNHEY, CDR2 SMNVEV (reference sequence). DNA for the CDR3: TGTGCCAGCAGCTCAAGGGGCCTCCTGAGTGGTGAGCAGTACTTC. As protein: CASSSRGLLSGEQYF.

The chain combines TRBV20-1 with TRBJ2-3; D ambiguous. In germline, CDR1 is DFQATT, CDR2 SNEGSKA (reference sequence). V was trimmed by 3 bases and J by 3 bases, leaving 4 bases between them. This CDR3 spans 11 amino acids. CDR3 sequence reads: CSASQTDTQYF. The CDR3 region has the DNA TGCAGTGCTAGCCAGACAGATACGCAGTATTTT.